This T cell receptor beta chain was identified in a study of blood T cell dynamics during melanoma immunotherapy (dated by TCRdb to the early 2020s). As for the study more broadly: Patients had metastatic melanoma and received first-line pembrolizumab or nivolumab plus ipilimumab as standard of care in the United Kingdom. To find early correlates of response, the study profiled the peripheral T cell receptor repertoires of patients with metastatic melanoma both before and after one cycle of checkpoint inhibitor therapy. A training cohort was formed from consecutive patients, and a further independent group of patients from the same centre was pooled into an external validation set.

This clone was picked up one time. Its antigen has not been determined. Nothing much larger sits one base from this clone, and base qualities are not available. What the authors observed across the whole study: Patients who later achieved disease control showed a bifurcated PBMC repertoire reorganization at W3, with increased clonality or increased diversity, unlike progressors. The relatively small sample size was acknowledged as a potential limitation on generalization of the results. Whether the T cell clones behind the repertoire changes were melanoma-specific or instead reflected general immune activation was something the study could not determine.

Every bulk PBMC sample had a fixed 350 ng of DNA loaded. Following the manufacturer instructions, the immunoSEQ TCRb Assay kit was used to amplify TCR beta CDR3 sequences from genomic DNA. The KAPA Library Quantification Kit for Illumina platforms was used to quantify the pooled libraries by qPCR. Pooled libraries were clustered at roughly 0.6-1.2 pM and sequenced on an Illumina NextSeq 500. In the source study's methods: TCR data were analyzed using immunoSEQ ANALYZER and the R LymphoSeq package. A rearrangement efficiency score was calculated as productive divided by the sum of productive and non-productive CDR3 sequences. Clonality was assessed using the Gini coefficient and diversity using the Renyi index at alpha=1, with pairwise comparisons between timepoints within each patient. Clonal relatedness, based on an edit distance of 3, and repertoire similarity, based on the Bhattacharyya coefficient, were both computed in LymphoSeq. To classify response, a linear discriminant analysis based on week-3 changes in clonality and diversity was built using the R MASS and caret packages. Entries here come from immuneACCESS through TCRdb and include only in-frame sequences with V and J called. Some clones fail to appear in such tables; in the studies checked, an unresolved V gene covers under half of the shortfall, and the cause of the remainder is unknown. The DNA was the basis for D and trimming; V, J and clone size are from that table. Here the sample has 11,000 or so clones; about 88% occur a single time. The top ten clones comprise around 5.8% of the sample.

Reading the label with the study, this specimen's time point is: week 3, after first cycle of checkpoint inhibitor. Blood samples were taken before treatment (T0) and at week 3 (W3), following the first cycle of checkpoint blockade. Except for a couple of patients with rapid clinical progression, response was assessed 12 weeks after the first infusion by RECIST 1.1; disease control meant complete response, partial response or stable disease. Any patient who had received prior systemic cancer treatment, was on concomitant immunosuppressant therapy or had synchronous other active malignancies was excluded. TCR beta was sequenced in both bulk PBMC and plasma cell-free DNA in order to track circulating cells as well as T cell turnover. Lymphoprep and SepMate tubes were used to isolate PBMC from blood, and red cell lysis was then performed. QIAamp DNA Blood Mini kits were used to extract DNA from PBMC and sorted T cell subsets.

V is pared back by 6 bases and J by 3 bases, with 17 bases lying between the germline termini. Via the germline V gene (reference sequence), CDR1 is MNHEY and CDR2 SMNVEV. Including cysteine and phenylalanine, the CDR3 has 16 amino acids. The retained sequence is limited to the CDR3, 48 bases, with the frame set at the first base. Here the sequenced sample was blood, taken from a patient treated with checkpoint blockade. The chain joins TRBV27 to TRBJ2-2; the D gene is perhaps TRBD1, from 7 matching bases. The TCR comes from a human donor with melanoma. This receptor has the CDR3 CASSRGAGQYTGELFF. The bases read TGTGCCAGCAGCCGAGGGGCGGGACAGTACACCGGGGAGCTGTTTTTT.